The 26 T cell receptor beta chains below were found in one sample sequenced in a study of shared clonotypes between healthy human individuals. Clones were read by immunoSEQ multiplex PCR, and TCRdb kept only the in-frame ones, dropping some. Of fewer than 1 million clones in the sample, 90% to 97% were seen once. CD8 cells regarded as naive lacked CD45RO, were positively chosen for CCR7, and omitted terminally differentiated effector memory CD45RA+ cells. The sample was naive CD8+ T cells sorted from blood. These receptors all come from a man aged 25 to 40 in good health.

The gene calls are TRBV13 and TRBJ2-1; a possible D gene is TRBD2 (5 bases). Germline-derived CDR1 and CDR2 are PRHDT and FYEKMQ (reference sequence). V was cut by 5 bases and J by 0 bases, with 11 bases left in between. The CDR3 consists of 15 residues. The chain's CDR3 is CASSPGLSSYNEQFF. CDR3 DNA: TGTGCCAGCAGCCCCGGACTTAGCTCCTACAATGAGCAGTTCTTC. Filled out from reference TRBV13 and TRBJ2-1, the complete variable domain reads AAGVIQSPRHLIKEKRETATLKCYPIPRHDTVYWYQQGPGQDPQFLISFYEKMQSDKGSIPDRFSAQQFSDYHSELNMSSLELGDSALYFCASSPGLSSYNEQFFGPGTRLTVL.

The chain couples TRBV5-1 to TRBJ2-7; D is unresolved. The germline V gene has CDR1 SGHRS and CDR2 YFSETQ. The CDR3 runs 13 residues. V was cut by 2 bases and J by 1 base, with 7 bases left in between. CDR3 residues: CASSFSASYEQYF. Written as DNA, the CDR3 is TGCGCCAGCAGCTTCAGTGCGTCCTACGAGCAGTACTTC.

The CDR3 DNA follows: TGTGCCAGCAGCGTCTCAGGGGGGCACACTGAAGCTTTCTTT. Amino acid sequence: CASSVSGGHTEAFF. This chain joins TRBV9 and TRBJ1-1, with TRBD1 identical over 7 bases. The V gene end was trimmed by 2 bases and the J gene end by 3 bases; junction bases not matched to a gene: 4. This CDR3 is built from 14 residues. Germline V gene sequence: CDR1 SGDLS, CDR2 YYNGEE. Drawing the rest from reference TRBV9 and TRBJ1-1, the complete variable domain is DSGVTQTPKHLITATGQRVTLRCSPRSGDLSVYWYQQSLDQGLQFLIQYYNGEERAKGNILERFSAQQFPDLHSELNLSSLELGDSALYFCASSVSGGHTEAFFGQGTRLTVV.

The J gene is TRBJ1-2, the V gene TRBV2, with a possible D match to TRBD1 (6 bases). This CDR3 is built from 13 residues. The V end was cut by 6 bases, the J end by 3 bases, with 11 bases between. Germline CDR1 SNHLY, CDR2 FYNNEI. DNA for the CDR3: TGTGCCAGCAGGAACAGGGAAGACTATGGCTACACCTTC. Its protein product is CASRNREDYGYTF.

The chain couples TRBV11-2 to TRBJ2-7; D is unresolved. The CDR3 has 12 amino acids. V shed 2 bases and J shed 12 bases, with 14 bases lying between them. Per germline, CDR1 SGHAT and CDR2 FQNNGV. The CDR3 bases are TGTGCCAGCAGCTTATCGGGTCCCACCGCGTACTTC. It yields the protein CASSLSGPTAYF.

The DNA of the CDR3 is TGCAGCGTTGAAGCGGGACTAGCGCTAACAGATACGCAGTATTTT. This codes for CSVEAGLALTDTQYF. The genes are TRBV29-1 and TRBJ2-3, with 10 positions matching TRBD2. The J segment lost 3 bases and the V segment lost 1 base, leaving 4 bases of the junction unmatched. CDR1 and CDR2 from the germline V gene are SQVTM and ANQGSEA. There are 15 residues in the CDR3.

The chain combines TRBV5-1 with TRBJ2-7; a possible D gene is TRBD2 (6 bases). V lost 4 bases to trimming and J lost 6 bases, with 17 bases between them. Germline CDR1 SGHRS, CDR2 YFSETQ. The CDR3 consists of 14 residues. The CDR3 nucleotides read TGCGCCAGCAGCCTAGACGTAGGAGGGAGCGAGCAGTACTTC. As protein: CASSLDVGGSEQYF.

Details on this clone: Different DNA sequences within this sample yield the same CDR3. The gene calls are TRBV7-6 and TRBJ1-5; 9 bases fit TRBD1. CDR3 length equals 14 residues. Germline values: CDR1 SGHVS, CDR2 FNYEAQ. Germline trimming cut 1 base from V and 5 bases from J; bases unmatched to any gene: 0. The chain's CDR3 is CASSLGDRDQPQHF. Here the CDR3 DNA reads TGTGCCAGCAGCTTAGGGGACAGGGATCAGCCCCAGCATTTT.

V and J are TRBV10-2 and TRBJ2-1; 9 positions match TRBD1. This CDR3 comprises 15 residues. V shed 7 bases, J shed 3 bases, and the junction held 7 bases outside the gene matches. The germline gives CDR1 WSHSY, CDR2 SAAADI. CDR3 residues: CASTDRTGDYNEQFF. The CDR3 coding sequence is TGCGCCAGCACAGACCGGACAGGGGACTACAATGAGCAGTTCTTC.

The chain employs TRBV5-5 and TRBJ2-7, with D perhaps given as TRBD1 or TRBD2 (5 bases each). The CDR3 totals 15 residues. V dropped 0 bases and J dropped 5 bases, with 15 bases sitting between them. CDR1 SGHKS and CDR2 YYEKEE come from the germline V gene (reference sequence). The CDR3 is CASSLGLQGPNEQYF. For the CDR3, the DNA is TGTGCCAGCAGCTTGGGCCTTCAGGGACCCAACGAGCAGTACTTC.

The V and J genes are TRBV9 and TRBJ2-7, with D perhaps TRBD1 (6 bases). Trimming removed 0 bases from V and 3 bases from J, with 13 bases in between. Germline assignment: CDR1 SGDLS and CDR2 YYNGEE. The CDR3 spans 15 residues. CDR3 in amino acids: CASSVDTGQSYEQYF. The CDR3 DNA is TGTGCCAGCAGCGTAGACACAGGGCAGAGCTACGAGCAGTACTTC. Variable domain in full (rest from reference TRBV9 and TRBJ2-7): DSGVTQTPKHLITATGQRVTLRCSPRSGDLSVYWYQQSLDQGLQFLIQYYNGEERAKGNILERFSAQQFPDLHSELNLSSLELGDSALYFCASSVDTGQSYEQYFGPGTRLTVT.

This clone appeared once. This chain links TRBV5-4 with TRBJ2-3, with 9 bases fitting TRBD2. CDR3 length equals 15 residues. The germline CDR1 and CDR2 sequences are SGHNT and YYREEE (reference sequence). With V trimmed by 2 bases and J by 2 bases, 3 bases remained unmatched. The CDR3 DNA follows: TGTGCCAGCAGCTTCGCGGGAGGGCTCACAGATACGCAGTATTTT. Protein sequence: CASSFAGGLTDTQYF. Full variable domain (missing parts from reference TRBV5-4 and TRBJ2-3): ETGVTQSPTHLIKTRGQQVTLRCSSQSGHNTVSWYQQALGQGPQFIFQYYREEENGRGNFPPRFSGLQFPNYSSELNVNALELDDSALYLCASSFAGGLTDTQYFGPGTRLTVL.

This rearrangement joins TRBV28 to TRBJ2-2, with D perhaps given as TRBD1 or TRBD2 (5 bases each). The CDR3 has 13 residues. V dropped 6 bases and J dropped 7 bases, with 12 bases sitting between them. In germline, CDR1 is MDHEN, CDR2 SYDVKM. In DNA form, the CDR3 reads TGTGCCAGCAGCCCCGGGGCCCACGGGGAGCTGTTTTTT. It is translated as CASSPGAHGELFF.

Comments on this clone: The sample has other DNA sequences that encode this CDR3 too. The chain carries TRBV7-9 and TRBJ2-1; no firm D call. This CDR3 region has 12 residues. CDR1 and CDR2 (germline): SEHNR, FQNEAQ (reference sequence). Trimming stripped 1 base from V and 6 bases from J, with 4 bases between. The CDR3 region has the DNA TGTGCCAGCAGCTTAGGGCTCAATGAGCAGTTCTTC. As protein: CASSLGLNEQFF. Supplemented by reference TRBV7-9 and TRBJ2-1, the full variable domain reads DTGVSQNPRHKITKRGQNVTFRCDPISEHNRLYWYRQTLGQGPEFLTYFQNEAQLEKSRLLSDRFSAERPKGSFSTLEIQRTEQGDSAMYLCASSLGLNEQFFGPGTRLTVL.

The genes are TRBV28 and TRBJ2-5; D is uncertain. The CDR3 is 12 residues long. Trimming left V 3 bases short and J 5 bases short, with 7 bases between. Germline V CDR1 and CDR2: MDHEN, SYDVKM. Written as DNA, the CDR3 is TGTGCCAGCAGTTTCCCCGGGGAGACCCAGTACTTC. This codes for CASSFPGETQYF.

The chain joins TRBV2 to TRBJ1-2, with D hard to call. Deletions cut 6 bases from V and 0 bases from J, with 11 bases between. Germline values: CDR1 SNHLY, CDR2 FYNNEI. CDR3 length: 14 residues. The chain's CDR3 is CASREAGANYGYTF. The CDR3 nucleotides read TGTGCCAGCAGGGAGGCTGGAGCTAACTATGGCTACACCTTC.

The CDR3 DNA reads as TGTGCCAGCATTGGGGACAGGGAGCCCTACGAGCAGTACTTC. It is translated as CASIGDREPYEQYF. The V gene is TRBV6-6, the J gene TRBJ2-7; 9 positions match TRBD1. Germline V gene lookup returns CDR1 MNHNY and CDR2 SVGAGI (reference sequence). CDR3 length: 14 amino acids. The trim removed 7 bases at V and 2 bases at J, leaving 6 bases unmatched.

On this clone itself: The same CDR3 arises from other DNA sequences in this sample as well. The J gene is TRBJ2-7, the V gene TRBV29-1; D unclear. Trimming stripped 5 bases from V and 4 bases from J, with 6 bases between. From germline, CDR1 is SQVTM and CDR2 ANQGSEA. This CDR3 has 10 amino acids. The CDR3 protein is CSVLGYEQYF. In DNA, the CDR3 is TGCAGCGTTTTGGGGTACGAGCAGTACTTC.

With regard to this clone: The same CDR3 arises from other DNA sequences in this sample as well. The chain recombines TRBV27 with TRBJ2-7; a possible D gene is TRBD1 (5 bases). The CDR3 consists of 11 residues. The ends were cut back, 6 bases at V and 4 bases at J, with 7 bases in the middle. From germline, CDR1 is MNHEY and CDR2 SMNVEV (reference sequence). CDR3 coding DNA: TGTGCCAGCAGAAGGGGTTACGAGCAGTACTTC. Translating it yields CASRRGYEQYF.

This chain joins TRBV27 and TRBJ1-4; TRBD1 aligns across 7 bases. The CDR3 extends over 15 amino acids. Per germline, CDR1 MNHEY and CDR2 SMNVEV (reference sequence). J lost 5 bases, V lost 3 bases, and 6 bases had no gene match. CDR3 DNA: TGTGCCAGCAGTTTTCAGACAGGGCGAAATGAAAAACTGTTTTTT. This gives the protein CASSFQTGRNEKLFF.

V gene TRBV10-1 combines with J gene TRBJ1-1; D call uncertain. This CDR3 spans 13 amino acids. Germline assignment: CDR1 WNHNN and CDR2 SYGVQD (reference sequence). Trimming stripped 2 bases from V and 2 bases from J, with 6 bases between. CDR3: CASSERGNTEAFF. The CDR3 DNA follows: TGCGCCAGCAGTGAGCGGGGAAACACTGAAGCTTTCTTT.

The DNA for the CDR3 is TGTGCCAGCAGCTTAGACCCGGGAGGGGTTGCTGATACGCAGTATTTT. It encodes CASSLDPGGVADTQYF. The rearrangement joins TRBV11-2 to TRBJ2-3, with TRBD2 matching over 8 bases. V trimming: 0 bases; J trimming: 6 bases; junction bases outside the gene matches: 8. There are 16 residues in the CDR3. The germline gives CDR1 SGHAT, CDR2 FQNNGV.

The V gene is TRBV28, the J gene TRBJ1-4; the match to TRBD1 covers 11 bases. Trimming at V came to 5 bases and at J to 5 bases, leaving 10 bases not matched to a gene. CDR3 length equals 17 residues. CDR1 MDHEN and CDR2 SYDVKM come from the germline V gene. DNA for the CDR3: TGTGCCAGCAGTCCCCGGACAGGGGGCGCATTAAATGAAAAACTGTTTTTT. Amino acids: CASSPRTGGALNEKLFF.

The chain joins TRBV14 to TRBJ1-1; 9 bases match TRBD1. CDR1 is SGHDN and CDR2 is FVKESK in the germline V gene. There are 16 residues in the CDR3. Trimming cost V 4 bases and J 6 bases; bases outside gene matches: 12. CDR3 sequence (DNA): TGTGCCAGCAGCCGAACAGGGGGCGGGTCTCGGTCTGAAGCTTTCTTT. Residues: CASSRTGGGSRSEAFF.

In the case of this clone: Other DNA sequences of this sample code for an identical CDR3. This chain uses TRBV6-1 with TRBJ2-7, with TRBD1 as a possible D gene (6 bases). This CDR3 has 14 residues. Germline V gene lookup returns CDR1 MNHNS and CDR2 SASEGT. V lost 8 bases to trimming and J lost 5 bases, with 19 bases between them. The CDR3 region has the DNA TGTGCCAGCTCAGAGGGCCCAGGGGCGGACGAGCAGTACTTC. It translates to CASSEGPGADEQYF.

This rearrangement joins TRBV5-5 to TRBJ1-2; the match to TRBD1 covers 7 bases. V lost 4 bases to trimming and J lost 2 bases; unmatched junction nucleotides: 11. The V gene's germline CDR1 is SGHKS and CDR2 YYEKEE (reference sequence). This CDR3 spans 16 amino acids. CDR3 coding DNA: TGTGCCAGCAGCAAAGGCCGGGACAGCCTCAACTATGGCTACACCTTC. Its translation is CASSKGRDSLNYGYTF. Combining the CDR3 with reference TRBV5-5 and TRBJ1-2 gives the whole variable domain DAGVTQSPTHLIKTRGQQVTLRCSPISGHKSVSWYQQVLGQGPQFIFQYYEKEERGRGNFPDRFSARQFPNYSSELNVNALLLGDSALYLCASSKGRDSLNYGYTFGSGTRLTVV.